The present T cell receptor (beta chain) was sequenced within a study of T cell responses to AZD1222 COVID-19 vaccine (dated by TCRdb to 2020 to 2023). About the full investigation: TCR sequencing was performed for 230 to 250 trial participants, of whom about 200 were given two doses of AZD1222 and approximately 25 were given two doses of MenACWY control vaccine. Enrollment into the trials was organized by age into subgroups of 18-55, 56-69 and 70-plus years, and those subgroups contained around 150, 28 and 57 TCR-sequenced participants, respectively. What the study reported, not specific to this receptor: Conclusions about previously exposed vaccinees were limited because only six AZD1222 recipients were SARS-CoV-2 seropositive at baseline. Reportedly, almost half of the unique spike-specific TCRs recognized epitopes lying outside the regions that are mutated in the B.1.351 and B.1.1.7 variants. No day 14 peak-response samples were available, so repertoires were characterized only after the peak T cell response. CD4 TCRs associated with the vaccine covered the entire spike protein, and the dominant responses were in regions 160-218 and 743-854. The 56-69-year group was small, and its depth increase did not reach significance, likely because of low power. Participants were mostly white British and included more females than males, and it was suggested by the authors that clonal diversity may have been underestimated. After two AZD1222 doses, spike-specific TCR breadth and depth were significantly higher than at day 0 and than in MenACWY recipients.

About this clone: Its cognate antigen has yet to be identified. The sample holds no much larger clone one base away, and base qualities are not on file.

The CDR3 regions of human TCRbeta chains were analyzed by immunosequencing. On the authors' methods: Repertoire TCRs were matched against a reference library of SARS-CoV-2-specific TCRs generated with the MIRA antigen-specificity platform. Breadth was defined as the fraction of unique TCRs that were SARS-CoV-2-associated. Depth was defined as the fraction of total T cells that were SARS-CoV-2-associated. Using the MIRA data, each spike-specific TCR was mapped to the spike region that the TCR reacts to and placed in a CD4 or CD8 class. Log10-transformed breadth and depth values were compared by one-way ANOVA with Sidak's multiple comparisons tests. TCRdb limited this immuneACCESS table to in-frame rearrangements with V and J called. A share of clones is missing; checked studies link under half to unresolved V genes, and the rest is unexplained. V and J calls and clone size are as listed in that table; D and trimming were resolved from the DNA. The sample has approximately 210,000 clones on record, approximately 94% of them singletons. The ten largest clones represent roughly 1.8% of the sample.

From the cysteine through the phenylalanine, the CDR3 covers 18 amino acids. Only CDR3 DNA is held: 54 bases, read in frame from base 1. CDR1 and CDR2, per the germline V gene, are MDHEN and SYDVKM. V ends up 1 base short and J 1 base short, with an unmatched junction base count of 8. The time point label for this specimen denotes: about 28 days (+/-7) after the second vaccine dose. The treatment or condition label corresponds to: meningococcal conjugate vaccine given as trial control. The vaccinee samples were drawn from two UK trials, COV001 and COV002, one of which was a single-blind randomized controlled phase 2/3 trial testing AZD1222 (ChAdOx1 nCoV-19) in healthy adults. For TCRbeta chain sequencing, PBMC samples were collected from trial participants at day 0 and at day 28 after the second dose.

The source material was peripheral blood, sampled 28 days after the second dose of the MenACWY control vaccine. The rearranged segments are TRBV28 and TRBJ1-1, and 11 junctional nucleotides match TRBD1. The TCR was taken from an adult who received the MenACWY meningococcal vaccine as a control. Read as DNA, the sequence is TGTGCCAGCAGTTTATACGGACAGGGGGCCGGTGGGAACACTGAAGCTTTCTTT. Protein translation: CASSLYGQGAGGNTEAFF.